This entry lists 15 T cell receptor beta chains sequenced from one sample in a study of shared clonotypes between healthy human individuals. Profiling relied on immunoSEQ multiplex PCR, and the TCRdb table lists in-frame clones only, not all of them. The sample consists of 950,000 to 1,200,000 clones, approximately 75% of them appearing once. Sequenced: memory CD4+ T cells from PBMCs. Subset reported: CD45RA-negative fraction. The receptors stem from a man aged 18 to 29 in good health. Some clones in this sample may be carry-over from other donors' samples.

This chain connects TRBV7-9 to TRBJ2-1, with TRBD2 matching 8 bases. Trimming at V came to 5 bases and at J to 2 bases, leaving 5 bases not matched to a gene. Germline CDR1 is SEHNR and CDR2 is FQNEAQ (reference sequence). This CDR3 comprises 15 residues. The CDR3 DNA reads TGTGCCAGCAGCCCTCTGACTAGCGCCTACAATGAGCAGTTCTTC. It encodes CASSPLTSAYNEQFF.

Details on this clone: This CDR3 is also generated by other DNA sequences in the sample. The V gene is TRBV4-2, the J gene TRBJ2-7, with 10 positions matching TRBD2. The CDR3 has 16 amino acids. The V segment lost 0 bases and the J segment 4 bases; nucleotides outside the gene matches: 6. CDR1 and CDR2 (germline): LGHNA, YNFKEQ. The CDR3: CASSQDGASGSYEQYF. In nucleotides, the CDR3 is TGTGCCAGCAGCCAAGATGGGGCTAGCGGGAGTTACGAGCAGTACTTC.

CDR3 nucleotide sequence: TGTGCCAGTAGTATCCCCTCAGCAGGGGGCGCGGAGACCCAGTACTTC. Its protein is CASSIPSAGGAETQYF. J is TRBJ2-5 and V is TRBV19, with 8 bases fitting TRBD1. Germline CDR1 is LNHDA and CDR2 is SQIVND (reference sequence). V lost 3 bases, J lost 5 bases, and 11 bases stayed unmatched. The CDR3 is 16 amino acids. Based on the CDR3 plus reference TRBV19 and TRBJ2-5, the full variable domain is DGGITQSPKYLFRKEGQNVTLSCEQNLNHDAMYWYRQDPGQGLRLIYYSQIVNDFQKGDIAEGYSVSREKKESFPLTVTSAQKNPTAFYLCASSIPSAGGAETQYFGPGTRLLVL.

This clone was recorded a few times. The chain employs TRBV27 and TRBJ2-3; 8 bases align to TRBD2. J lost 0 bases, V lost 6 bases, and 5 bases had no gene match. The CDR3 is 15 amino acids. Germline V gene lookup returns CDR1 MNHEY and CDR2 SMNVEV (reference sequence). DNA of the CDR3: TGTGCCAGCAGCGGGAAGCGGGAGAGCACAGATACGCAGTATTTT. Translated: CASSGKRESTDTQYF.

The rearrangement uses TRBV5-1 and TRBJ1-1; TRBD1 is a possible D gene (5 bases). The CDR3 has 15 amino acids. CDR1 and CDR2 from the germline V gene are SGHRS and YFSETQ. Trimming cost V 0 bases and J 4 bases, with 13 bases left between them. CDR3 bases: TGCGCCAGCAGCTTGGTCTTGGGGGGGAGCACTGAAGCTTTCTTT. Translation gives CASSLVLGGSTEAFF.

In DNA form, the CDR3 reads TGCAGCGTTGAGTCTAGCGGGGGCCTGACCCAGTACTTC. Its protein is CSVESSGGLTQYF. This chain links TRBV29-1 with TRBJ2-5, with TRBD2 matching 10 bases. The CDR3 totals 13 residues. With 3 bases clipped from V and 7 bases from J, the junction kept 5 bases outside the gene matches. Germline lookup yields CDR1 SQVTM and CDR2 ANQGSEA.

The rearrangement links TRBV30 to TRBJ2-2, with 11 bases that match TRBD2. In germline, CDR1 is GTSNPN, CDR2 SVGIG (reference sequence). After removal of 6 bases from V and 4 bases from J, the junction contained 7 bases not matched to a gene. The CDR3 spans 15 residues. Here the CDR3 reads CACTGTSGATGELFF. CDR3 in DNA: TGTGCCTGTACTGGGACTAGCGGCGCCACCGGGGAGCTGTTTTTT.

Here the CDR3 DNA reads TGTGCCAGCAGTTACTCCCAGGGAGCCGGGGCAGATACGCAGTATTTT. This gives the protein CASSYSQGAGADTQYF. This rearrangement joins TRBV6-5 to TRBJ2-3; D tentatively reads TRBD1 or TRBD2 (5 bases each). V lost 0 bases and J lost 4, with 14 bases in between. The CDR3 is made up of 16 amino acids. Looked up from germline, CDR1 is MNHEY and CDR2 is SVGAGI.

This clone has ten or more counts. The chain links TRBV5-5 to TRBJ1-4; a weak D match, TRBD1 (5 bases). V shed 2 bases and J shed 8 bases, with 13 bases lying between them. The germline V gene encodes CDR1 SGHKS and CDR2 YYEKEE (reference sequence). The length of the CDR3 is 14 residues. CDR3 sequence (DNA): TGTGCCAGCAGCTTTGCTCCGGGGGGAGAAAAACTGTTTTTT. Amino acid sequence: CASSFAPGGEKLFF.

The chain is built from TRBV5-1 and TRBJ1-5; D not resolved. V shed 2 bases and J shed 6 bases, with 12 bases lying between them. CDR3 length equals 14 residues. Germline assignment: CDR1 SGHRS and CDR2 YFSETQ. CDR3 sequence reads: CASSFGIGVQPQHF. The DNA of the CDR3 is TGCGCCAGCAGCTTCGGGATCGGGGTTCAGCCCCAGCATTTT.

J is TRBJ2-2 and V is TRBV2; D perhaps matches TRBD2 (5 bases). The CDR3 is made up of 14 amino acids. V lost 8 bases and J 4 bases, leaving 14 bases between the germline ends. Germline loops: CDR1 SNHLY, CDR2 FYNNEI. The CDR3 is CASLRAAGTGELFF. CDR3 bases: TGTGCCAGCTTGCGCGCCGCGGGCACCGGGGAGCTGTTTTTT.

V is TRBV11-2 and J is TRBJ2-1; 11 positions match TRBD2. The CDR3 runs to 15 residues. V was pared by 4 bases and J by 9 bases, with 8 bases of the junction left unmatched. Looked up from germline, CDR1 is SGHAT and CDR2 is FQNNGV. CDR3 region: CASSSPLAGGLEQFF. As DNA, the CDR3 is TGTGCCAGCAGCTCTCCCCTAGCGGGAGGCCTTGAGCAGTTCTTC.

V is TRBV2 and J is TRBJ1-2; the D is unclear. Germline V gene sequence: CDR1 SNHLY, CDR2 FYNNEI. The CDR3 loop spans 11 amino acids. V was pared by 8 bases and J by 4 bases, with 8 bases between. In DNA, the CDR3 is TGTGCCAGCGCACTTGGCTATGGCTACACCTTC. The encoded protein is CASALGYGYTF.

Comment on this clone: Other DNA variants within this sample encode the same CDR3. This chain uses TRBV28 with TRBJ2-1; no reliable D call. V lost 5 bases and J lost 4, with 6 bases in between. This CDR3 has 12 amino acids. CDR1 is MDHEN and CDR2 is SYDVKM in the germline V gene. CDR3 in DNA: TGTGCCAGCAGTCCCCTTTACAATGAGCAGTTCTTC. Protein product: CASSPLYNEQFF. The whole variable domain, remainder taken from reference TRBV28 and TRBJ2-1, is DVKVTQSSRYLVKRTGEKVFLECVQDMDHENMFWYRQDPGLGLRLIYFSYDVKMKEKGDIPEGYSVSREKKERFSLILESASTNQTSMYLCASSPLYNEQFFGPGTRLTVL.

The chain couples TRBV7-9 to TRBJ2-5, with D hard to call. The CDR3 totals 14 residues. CDR1 is SEHNR, CDR2 FQNEAQ, per germline (reference sequence). V was clipped by 1 base and J by 2 bases, with 8 bases between them. The CDR3 DNA follows: TGTGCCAGCAGCTTAGGGTTGTATCAAGAGACCCAGTACTTC. Protein sequence: CASSLGLYQETQYF.